These 29 T cell receptor beta chains originate from one sample sequenced in a study of T cell repertoires in cytomegalovirus infection. MiXCR, applied by TCRdb to the reads, yields one record per CDR3 protein. The data hold about 770,000 distinct CDR3 sequences, with 25% to 30% observed a single time. No antigen is known for these receptors. The sequencing here drew on cultured CD8+ T cells from PBMCs, taken from culture after CMV antigen stimulation. Source of these receptors: a human donor in good health (CMV status not recorded). Some clones in this sample may be carry-over from other donors' samples.

The chain has TRBV11-2 and TRBJ2-7; D might be TRBD1 or TRBD2, each matching 5 bases. The germline gives CDR1 SGHAT, CDR2 FQNNGV. The CDR3 extends over 16 amino acids. Trimming removed 5 bases at V and 0 bases at J, with 17 bases between. DNA of the CDR3: TGTGCCAGCAGCCGTCCGGCCGGGACGGTCTCCTACGAGCAGTACTTC. Protein sequence: CASSRPAGTVSYEQYF. Full variable domain (missing parts from reference TRBV11-2 and TRBJ2-7): EAGVAQSPRYKIIEKRQSVAFWCNPISGHATLYWYQQILGQGPKLLIQFQNNGVVDDSQLPKDRFSAERLKGVDSTLKIQPAKLEDSAVYLCASSRPAGTVSYEQYFGPGTRLTVT.

In its sample, this clonotype was seen a few times. V gene TRBV7-2 combines with J gene TRBJ2-1; 12 bases fit TRBD2. Trimming removed 2 bases from V and 7 bases from J; junction bases left unmatched: 9. The CDR3 spans 17 residues. CDR1 SGHTA and CDR2 FQGNSA come from the germline V gene. CDR3 DNA sequence: TGTGCCAGCAGCTTATTGTCTAGCGGGGGGGCGGGGAATGAGCAGTTCTTC. Translated, it gives CASSLLSSGGAGNEQFF.

This chain uses TRBV14 with TRBJ2-1, with no clear D. V dropped 0 bases and J dropped 12 bases, with 6 bases sitting between them. Germline V gene sequence: CDR1 SGHDN, CDR2 FVKESK. This CDR3 spans 11 amino acids. The CDR3 here is CASSQDLLQFF. The DNA of the CDR3 is TGTGCCAGCAGCCAAGATCTTTTGCAGTTCTTC.

V usage is TRBV6-2 or TRBV6-3 and J usage is TRBJ1-1, with D unresolved. This CDR3 has 12 amino acids. The V end was cut by 7 bases, the J end by 4 bases, with 10 bases between. Germline CDR1 MNHEY, CDR2 SVGEGT. The CDR3 is CASTNYGTEAFF. In DNA, the CDR3 is TGTGCCAGCACAAACTACGGCACTGAAGCTTTCTTT.

The V gene is TRBV5-3, the J gene TRBJ1-2; no reliable D call. TRBV5-3 is designated an ORF whose function remains uncertain. Trimming took off 8 bases at V and 8 bases at J, with 13 bases between the two ends. The CDR3 contains 11 residues. Written as DNA, the CDR3 is TGTGCCAGCAGTTCGAACGAGGGCTACACCTTC. It yields the protein CASSSNEGYTF.

The J gene is TRBJ2-4, the V gene TRBV7-2; the D is unclear. CDR1 and CDR2 from the germline V gene are SGHTA and FQGNSA. V lost 8 bases and J 2 bases, leaving 10 bases between the germline ends. The CDR3 extends over 13 amino acids. CDR3 sequence (DNA): TGTGCCAGCGGCAGGAGCCCCAAAAACATTCAGTACTTC. This codes for CASGRSPKNIQYF.

This clonotype has just a few counts. This chain uses TRBV19 with TRBJ1-1; D call uncertain. Per the germline V gene, CDR1 is LNHDA and CDR2 is SQIVND (reference sequence). V was clipped by 5 bases and J by 2 bases, with 12 bases between them. This CDR3 region has 14 residues. The CDR3 nucleotides read TGTGCCAGTAGTTGGGGAAGGACCAACACTGAAGCTTTCTTT. Translated: CASSWGRTNTEAFF.

This clonotype has only a few counts. The J gene is TRBJ2-1, the V gene TRBV7-8; D is unclear. Germline CDR1 SGHVS, CDR2 FQNEAQ. Trimming removed 5 bases from V and 11 bases from J, with 7 bases in between. The CDR3 covers 10 residues. CDR3 bases: TGTGCCAGCAGCCCCCTTAAGCAGTTCTTC. Protein: CASSPLKQFF.

The V gene is TRBV27, the J gene TRBJ2-7, with D perhaps matching TRBD2 (5 bases). The CDR3 consists of 12 residues. Germline lookup yields CDR1 MNHEY and CDR2 SMNVEV (reference sequence). V was cut by 0 bases and J by 9 bases, with 9 bases left in between. The CDR3 protein is CASSLSEGGQYF. The CDR3 DNA reads TGTGCCAGCAGTTTATCAGAGGGCGGGCAGTACTTC.

This clonotype appeared a few times. This chain's CDR3 is CASSPYPDGLEDGYTF. The CDR3 DNA reads as TGTGCCAGCAGCCCCTACCCGGACGGTTTAGAGGATGGCTACACCTTC. This chain joins TRBV27 and TRBJ1-2; no firm D call. The CDR3 contains 16 residues. V lost 6 bases and J lost 6, with 23 bases in between. Looked up from germline, CDR1 is MNHEY and CDR2 is SMNVEV (reference sequence).

This sequence joins TRBV11-3 and TRBJ2-7, with TRBD1 as a possible D gene (6 bases). V gave up 3 bases and J gave up 0 bases, with 15 bases separating them. The germline V gene has CDR1 SGHNT and CDR2 YENEEA. The CDR3 contains 16 residues. The CDR3 region has the DNA TGTGCCAGCAGCTTGCTCCCAGGGGAATACTCCTACGAGCAGTACTTC. It yields the protein CASSLLPGEYSYEQYF.

This rearrangement joins TRBV19 to TRBJ2-4; D might be TRBD1 (5 bases). The CDR3 is made up of 16 amino acids. CDR1 and CDR2 (germline): LNHDA, SQIVND (reference sequence). Trimming removed 8 bases from V and 8 bases from J, with 25 bases in between. The CDR3 protein is CASGSAWVPGNDIQYF. CDR3 coding DNA: TGTGCCAGTGGCTCGGCGTGGGTGCCAGGGAATGACATTCAGTACTTC. The full variable domain, in which reference TRBV19 and TRBJ2-4 provide the parts outside the CDR3, is DGGITQSPKYLFRKEGQNVTLSCEQNLNHDAMYWYRQDPGQGLRLIYYSQIVNDFQKGDIAEGYSVSREKKESFPLTVTSAQKNPTAFYLCASGSAWVPGNDIQYFGAGTRLSVL.

This clonotype was recorded a few times. As DNA, the CDR3 is TGTGCCACCACCGAAGGGGTCTCTGGGGCCAACGTCCTGACTTTC. This encodes CATTEGVSGANVLTF. The rearrangement joins TRBV27 to TRBJ2-6, with D perhaps TRBD1 (5 bases). This CDR3 spans 15 amino acids. V lost 10 bases and J 0 bases, leaving 13 bases between the germline ends. Germline CDR1 is MNHEY and CDR2 is SMNVEV (reference sequence).

V usage is TRBV6-8 and J usage is TRBJ1-5; D is undetermined. With 1 base removed from V and 4 bases from J, the gap between germline ends came to 23 bases. This CDR3 comprises 19 residues. CDR1 and CDR2 from the germline V gene are MNHGY and SAAAGT. CDR3 sequence: CASSYFLGLFRLRNQPQHF. Written as DNA, the CDR3 is TGTGCCAGCAGTTACTTTCTGGGCTTGTTTCGTCTGCGGAATCAGCCCCAGCATTTT.

The chain couples TRBV7-9 to TRBJ1-4; D gene unclear. Trimming left V 3 bases short and J 5 bases short, with 7 bases between. The CDR3 totals 13 residues. Germline V gives CDR1 SEHNR, CDR2 FQNEAQ (reference sequence). The DNA of the CDR3 is TGTGCCAGCAGCTTTCGGGAGAATGAAAAACTGTTTTTT. This encodes CASSFRENEKLFF.

V is TRBV19 and J is TRBJ2-1; 7 bases match TRBD1. Germline-derived CDR1 and CDR2 are LNHDA and SQIVND (reference sequence). The CDR3 extends over 17 amino acids. The junction had 11 bases not matched to a gene; V was cut back by 3 bases and J by 3 bases. For the CDR3, the DNA is TGTGCCAGTAGTATTTTAGGGGGCGCCGGGGTCTACAATGAGCAGTTCTTC. It is translated as CASSILGGAGVYNEQFF.

This clonotype was seen a few times. V is TRBV7-3 and J is TRBJ2-3; either TRBD1 or TRBD2 may supply D (5 bases each). V was trimmed by 6 bases and J by 5 bases, leaving 15 bases between them. The CDR3 runs 14 residues. CDR1 is SGHTA, CDR2 FQGTGA, per germline. The chain's CDR3 is CASSPDGAIDTQYF. For the CDR3, the DNA is TGTGCCAGCAGTCCGGACGGGGCCATAGATACGCAGTATTTT.

The chain uses TRBV6-5 and TRBJ2-2; no definite D call. Trimming shortened V by 0 bases and J by 0 bases, and 11 bases separated the two germline ends. Per germline, CDR1 MNHEY and CDR2 SVGAGI. The CDR3 extends over 17 amino acids. CDR3 region: CASSYSLWATNTGELFF. For the CDR3, the DNA is TGTGCCAGCAGTTACTCTTTGTGGGCGACGAACACCGGGGAGCTGTTTTTT.

The chain joins TRBV2 to TRBJ2-4; D perhaps matches TRBD1 (6 bases). The germline CDR1 and CDR2 sequences are SNHLY and FYNNEI. The V and J ends lost 10 bases and 0 bases respectively, with 10 bases between them. The CDR3 covers 13 residues. The CDR3 loop reads CAKGHLAKNIQYF. CDR3 DNA: TGTGCCAAGGGACACTTAGCCAAAAACATTCAGTACTTC. Based on the CDR3 plus reference TRBV2 and TRBJ2-4, the full variable domain is EPEVTQTPSHQVTQMGQEVILRCVPISNHLYFYWYRQILGQKVEFLVSFYNNEISEKSEIFDDQFSVERPDGSNFTLKIRSTKLEDSAMYFCAKGHLAKNIQYFGAGTRLSVL.

The chain joins TRBV7-9 to TRBJ1-1, with 8 bases fitting TRBD1. The V gene end was trimmed by 5 bases and the J gene end by 3 bases; junction bases not matched to a gene: 11. CDR1 and CDR2 (germline): SEHNR, FQNEAQ (reference sequence). The CDR3 sequence is 16 residues long. The CDR3 nucleotides read TGTGCCAGCAGCCAAACCCGGACAGGGTGGTACACTGAAGCTTTCTTT. It is translated as CASSQTRTGWYTEAFF.

The chain joins TRBV4-2 to TRBJ2-1; tentatively, D is TRBD2 (7 bases). CDR1 and CDR2 from the germline V gene are LGHNA and YNFKEQ. Trimming left V 1 base short and J 4 bases short, with 11 bases between. The CDR3 is made up of 15 amino acids. The CDR3 reads CASSQGGGHYNEQFF. The CDR3 nucleotides are TGTGCCAGCAGCCAAGGGGGGGGCCATTACAATGAGCAGTTCTTC.

As regards this clonotype: One end of the junction is discordant with germline, which a read error may explain. The chain has TRBV7-2 and TRBJ2-3; 9 nucleotides match TRBD2. The CDR3 is 15 residues long. CDR1 and CDR2 (germline): SGHTA, FQGNSA. DNA for the CDR3: TGTGTCAGCAGCCTTAGCGGGGGAGGGGCAGATACGCAGTATTTT. This codes for CVSSLSGGGADTQYF.

The chain couples TRBV12-3 or TRBV12-4 to TRBJ1-6, with D unclear. CDR3 size: 14 residues. V was shortened by 6 bases and J by 3 bases, with 9 bases between the two germline ends. The chain's CDR3 is CASSSNSYNSPLHF. The DNA for the CDR3 is TGTGCCAGCAGCTCGAACAGCTATAATTCACCCCTCCACTTT.

This clonotype was picked up a small number of times. This rearrangement joins TRBV7-6 to TRBJ2-1; the D is unclear. V lost 4 bases to trimming and J lost 8 bases, with 12 bases between them. The CDR3 loop spans 13 amino acids. CDR1 SGHVS and CDR2 FNYEAQ come from the germline V gene. Here the CDR3 DNA reads TGTGCCAGCAGCTCCCGGGCCGGCGATGAGCAGTTCTTC. Its translation: CASSSRAGDEQFF. The variable domain in full, completed from reference TRBV7-6 and TRBJ2-1, reads GAGVSQSPRYKVTKRGQDVALRCDPISGHVSLYWYRQALGQGPEFLTYFNYEAQQDKSGLPNDRFSAERPEGSISTLTIQRTEQRDSAMYRCASSSRAGDEQFFGPGTRLTVL.

The chain has TRBV6-2 or TRBV6-3 and TRBJ2-1, with 8 nucleotides matching TRBD2. The CDR3 extends over 19 amino acids. Trimming at V came to 2 bases and at J to 8 bases, leaving 20 bases not matched to a gene. Germline lookup yields CDR1 MNHEY and CDR2 SVGEGT. CDR3 DNA sequence: TGTGCCAGCAGTTACACGACGTCCTCGGGGGTGGCTAGCGGGTATGAGCAGTTCTTC. Residues: CASSYTTSSGVASGYEQFF.

The chain is built from TRBV10-3 and TRBJ1-2, with 10 bases that match TRBD1. The CDR3 loop spans 13 amino acids. Trimming removed 8 bases from V and 2 bases from J; junction bases left unmatched: 2. CDR1 ENHRY and CDR2 SYGVKD come from the germline V gene. The CDR3 nucleotides are TGTGCCATCGGGACAGGGGAGAACTATGGCTACACCTTC. This gives the protein CAIGTGENYGYTF.

This clonotype was counted between two and nine times. The rearrangement uses TRBV7-2 and TRBJ1-3, with D unresolved. CDR1 is SGHTA, CDR2 FQGNSA, per germline. The CDR3 covers 15 residues. V dropped 4 bases and J dropped 0 bases, with 10 bases sitting between them. CDR3 DNA: TGTGCCAGCAGCTCCTACTGGAGCTCTGGAAACACCATATATTTT. As protein: CASSSYWSSGNTIYF.

A few counts support this clonotype. This chain joins TRBV20-1 and TRBJ1-1, with D perhaps matching TRBD1 (6 bases). Germline V CDR1 and CDR2: DFQATT, SNEGSKA (reference sequence). The CDR3 sequence is 17 residues long. The germline V and J ends were trimmed by 0 bases and 2 bases, with 19 bases remaining between them. The CDR3 DNA reads as TGCAGTGCTAGAGAGAGACAGGCTATGGGAGGTAACACTGAAGCTTTCTTT. Its protein product is CSARERQAMGGNTEAFF.

The chain couples TRBV7-8 to TRBJ1-2; 7 bases align to TRBD1. The V gene's germline CDR1 is SGHVS and CDR2 FQNEAQ. With 5 bases clipped from V and 5 bases from J, the junction kept 14 bases outside the gene matches. This CDR3 comprises 16 residues. The CDR3 DNA reads as TGTGCCAGCAGCCTGACGGGACAGCCGGGGGGTTATGGCTACACCTTC. Translated: CASSLTGQPGGYGYTF.